This record looks at one T cell receptor beta chain sequence and its context. The data derive from a study of shared clonotypes between healthy human individuals. Clones were sequenced by immunoSEQ multiplex PCR, and TCRdb holds only the in-frame ones, with some missing. The repertoire holds fewer than 400,000 clones, with around 74% as singletons. The clonotype was recovered from a man under 40 in good health. The sample consisted of memory CD4+ T cells sorted from blood. Subset reported: CD45RA-negative fraction.

The chain's CDR3 is CATSRARPGTSGRAETQYF. The CDR3 DNA reads as TGTGCCACCAGCAGAGCTCGTCCCGGGACTAGCGGGAGGGCAGAGACCCAGTACTTC. The chain couples TRBV15 to TRBJ2-5; TRBD2 matches 16 bases. V was pared by 1 base and J by 4 bases, with 9 bases of the junction left unmatched. From germline, CDR1 is LNHNV and CDR2 YYDKDF (reference sequence). This CDR3 contains 19 residues.